This T cell receptor (beta chain) is from a study of CD8+ T cells in alopecia areata. Following extraction, RNA underwent reverse transcription to cDNA, which served as the sequencing template. Clones were sequenced by immunoSEQ multiplex PCR, and TCRdb holds only the in-frame ones, with some missing. The sample has about 98,000 clones, 40% to 45% seen once. Germline CDR1 reads SGHTA; CDR2 reads FQGNSA. Trimming stripped 2 bases from V and 4 bases from J, with 8 bases between. CDR3 length equals 13 residues. Material for sequencing was CD4+ T cells sorted from blood. This receptor was taken from a human donor with alopecia areata. V gene TRBV7-2 combines with J gene TRBJ2-5; D is ambiguous. CDR3 loop: CASSLRSRETQYF. The DNA of the CDR3 is TGTGCCAGCAGCTTACGCAGTCGAGAGACCCAGTACTTC. Full variable domain (missing parts from reference TRBV7-2 and TRBJ2-5): GAGVSQSPSNKVTEKGKDVELRCDPISGHTALYWYRQSLGQGLEFLIYFQGNSAPDKSGLPSDRFSAERTGGSVSTLTIQRTQQEDSAVYLCASSLRSRETQYFGPGTRLLVL.